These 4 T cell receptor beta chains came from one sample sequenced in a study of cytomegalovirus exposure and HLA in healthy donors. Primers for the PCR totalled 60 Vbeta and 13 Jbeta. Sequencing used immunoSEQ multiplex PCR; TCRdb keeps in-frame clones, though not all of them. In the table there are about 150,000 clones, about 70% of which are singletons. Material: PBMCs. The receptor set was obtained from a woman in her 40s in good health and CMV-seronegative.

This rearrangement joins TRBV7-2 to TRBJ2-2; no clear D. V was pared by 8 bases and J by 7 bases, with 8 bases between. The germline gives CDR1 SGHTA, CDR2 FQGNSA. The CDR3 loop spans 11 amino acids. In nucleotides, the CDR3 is TGTGCCAGCCGAGTCGGCGGGGAGCTGTTTTTT. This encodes CASRVGGELFF.

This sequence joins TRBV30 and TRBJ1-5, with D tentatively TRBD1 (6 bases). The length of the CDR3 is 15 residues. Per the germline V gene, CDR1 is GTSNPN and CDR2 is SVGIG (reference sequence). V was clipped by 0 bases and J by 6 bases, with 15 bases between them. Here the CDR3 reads CAWSVQGWGSQPQHF. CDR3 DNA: TGTGCCTGGAGTGTACAGGGTTGGGGGAGTCAGCCCCAGCATTTT.

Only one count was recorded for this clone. The DNA for the CDR3 is TGTGCCAGCTCACAGGACAGGGGAAACTATGGCTACACCTTC. Translation: CASSQDRGNYGYTF. The genes are TRBV18 and TRBJ1-2; 9 bases agree with TRBD1. The germline CDR1 and CDR2 sequences are KGHSH and LQKENI. CDR3 length: 14 residues. V shed 4 bases, J shed 2 bases, and the junction held 2 bases outside the gene matches.

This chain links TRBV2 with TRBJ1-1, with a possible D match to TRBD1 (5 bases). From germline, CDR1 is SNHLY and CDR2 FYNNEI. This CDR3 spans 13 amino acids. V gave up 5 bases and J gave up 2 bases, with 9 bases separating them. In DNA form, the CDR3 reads TGTGCCAGCAGTAAGACAGCAAACACTGAAGCTTTCTTT. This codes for CASSKTANTEAFF. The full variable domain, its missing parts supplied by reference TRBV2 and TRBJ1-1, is EPEVTQTPSHQVTQMGQEVILRCVPISNHLYFYWYRQILGQKVEFLVSFYNNEISEKSEIFDDQFSVERPDGSNFTLKIRSTKLEDSAMYFCASSKTANTEAFFGQGTRLTVV.